The next 9 T cell receptor beta chains were all read from a single sample in a study of blood T cell repertoires in COVID-19. The repertoire was sequenced with immunoSEQ multiplex PCR; TCRdb's copy has only in-frame clones and lacks some. Of about 120,000 clones detected, roughly 90% appear once; the ten largest clones hold about a fifth. What was sequenced was peripheral blood. The source of these receptors is a human donor with acute or convalescent COVID-19. The donor label of this sample is uncertain.

The count of this clone is one. V is TRBV18 and J is TRBJ2-3; D is perhaps TRBD2 (5 bases). The CDR3 has 15 residues. V dropped 5 bases and J dropped 0 bases, with 12 bases sitting between them. Germline V gene lookup returns CDR1 KGHSH and CDR2 LQKENI. CDR3 DNA: TGTGCCAGCTCAGCTTTGGGAGCGAGCACAGATACGCAGTATTTT. Its protein is CASSALGASTDTQYF. Full variable domain (rest looked up from reference TRBV18 and TRBJ2-3): NAGVMQNPRHLVRRRGQEARLRCSPMKGHSHVYWYRQLPEEGLKFMVYLQKENIIDESGMPKERFSAEFPKEGPSILRIQQVVRGDSAAYFCASSALGASTDTQYFGPGTRLTVL.

This sequence joins TRBV9 and TRBJ2-7, with D possibly matching TRBD2 (6 bases). Germline V gives CDR1 SGDLS, CDR2 YYNGEE. Trimming took 4 bases from V and 2 from J, leaving 19 bases between them. CDR3 size: 16 residues. The CDR3 reads CASSSRTGTPTYEQYF. The CDR3 DNA is TGTGCCAGCAGCTCCCGAACCGGGACTCCCACCTACGAGCAGTACTTC.

The gene calls are TRBV11-2 and TRBJ2-5, with D possibly matching TRBD1 (6 bases). Between the trimmed V and J ends, which lost 4 bases and 5 bases, there was a span of 11 bases. Germline CDR1 is SGHAT and CDR2 is FQNNGV. CDR3 length equals 13 residues. DNA of the CDR3: TGTGCCAGCAGCTCAGGGGCCGGGGAGACCCAGTACTTC. It specifies CASSSGAGETQYF.

V is TRBV7-9 and J is TRBJ2-7, with TRBD1 identical over 9 bases. The CDR3 contains 15 residues. J was trimmed by 5 bases and V by 5 bases; bases with no gene match: 10. The V gene's germline CDR1 is SEHNR and CDR2 FQNEAQ (reference sequence). In nucleotides, the CDR3 is TGTGCCAGCAGCCCGGGACAGGGCGTGATGGACGAGCAGTACTTC. Protein: CASSPGQGVMDEQYF.

In this sample, this clone turned up once. The genes are TRBV10-2 and TRBJ1-1, with D maybe TRBD1 (5 bases). V gave up 7 bases and J gave up 4 bases, with 10 bases separating them. Germline loops: CDR1 WSHSY, CDR2 SAAADI. This CDR3 is 12 amino acids long. CDR3 bases: TGCGCCAGCATGGGACTTACCACTGAAGCTTTCTTT. Protein sequence: CASMGLTTEAFF.

This rearrangement joins TRBV5-1 to TRBJ2-3, with TRBD2 as a possible D gene (6 bases). V gave up 4 bases and J gave up 0 bases, with 18 bases separating them. Per the germline V gene, CDR1 is SGHRS and CDR2 is YFSETQ. There are 17 residues in the CDR3. CDR3 in amino acids: CASSPPGLIFSTDTQYF. The DNA of the CDR3 is TGCGCCAGCAGCCCGCCGGGACTGATATTTAGCACAGATACGCAGTATTTT. Full variable domain (missing parts from reference TRBV5-1 and TRBJ2-3): KAGVTQTPRYLIKTRGQQVTLSCSPISGHRSVSWYQQTPGQGLQFLFEYFSETQRNKGNFPGRFSGRQFSNSRSEMNVSTLELGDSALYLCASSPPGLIFSTDTQYFGPGTRLTVL.

Only one count was recorded for this clone. The chain carries TRBV24-1 and TRBJ1-1; 7 bases fit TRBD1. Germline V lookup: CDR1 KGHDR, CDR2 SFDVKD. Trimming cost V 4 bases and J 1 base; bases outside gene matches: 5. The length of the CDR3 is 15 residues. CDR3 region: CATSDGRQGNTEAFF. As DNA, the CDR3 is TGTGCCACCAGTGACGGTAGACAGGGGAACACTGAAGCTTTCTTT.

This clone has a handful of counts. The J gene is TRBJ2-2, the V gene TRBV3-1 (or the pseudogene TRBV3-2); a possible D gene is TRBD1 (6 bases). Germline V lookup: CDR1 LGHDT, CDR2 YNNKEL (reference sequence). Trimming left V 0 bases short and J 3 bases short, with 14 bases between. This CDR3 region has 17 residues. The chain's CDR3 is CASSQDNRPGDTGELFF. The CDR3 DNA reads TGTGCCAGCAGCCAAGATAATCGGCCAGGGGACACCGGGGAGCTGTTTTTT.

V gene TRBV7-9 combines with J gene TRBJ1-1; tentative D call: TRBD1 (5 bases). The V end was cut by 4 bases, the J end by 3 bases, with 9 bases between. This CDR3 contains 13 residues. Germline loops: CDR1 SEHNR, CDR2 FQNEAQ (reference sequence). The CDR3 sequence: CASSWGGDTEAFF. The CDR3 coding sequence is TGTGCCAGCAGCTGGGGGGGGGACACTGAAGCTTTCTTT.